This T cell receptor (beta chain) emerged from a study of vaccination and CD4 T cells after COVID-19. The study's findings and limits: SARS-CoV-2-reactive clonotypes showed a nonsignificant median rise from around 20 to 38. In convalescent patients, a median roughly 86% of reactive clones appeared only post-vaccination.

As regards this clonotype: Antigen specificity is unknown.

The CDR3 loop spans 13 amino acids. Germline values: CDR1 SEHNR, CDR2 FQNEAQ (reference sequence). V lost 5 bases and J 4 bases, leaving 10 bases between the germline ends. TCRdb recomputed calls from the PCR reads with MiXCR, one row per CDR3 protein. The sample holds about 15,000 distinct CDR3 sequences, 66% seen once. The chain employs TRBV7-9 and TRBJ2-3, with D unclear. The sample here was CD4+ T cells from blood, taken after SARS-CoV-2 vaccination. This TCR was sampled from a human donor who had recovered from COVID-19. The CDR3 loop reads CASSPPGSDTQYF. In nucleotides, the CDR3 is TGTGCCAGCAGCCCACCAGGATCAGATACGCAGTATTTT. Supplemented by reference TRBV7-9 and TRBJ2-3, the full variable domain reads DTGVSQNPRHKITKRGQNVTFRCDPISEHNRLYWYRQTLGQGPEFLTYFQNEAQLEKSRLLSDRFSAERPKGSFSTLEIQRTEQGDSAMYLCASSPPGSDTQYFGPGTRLTVL.